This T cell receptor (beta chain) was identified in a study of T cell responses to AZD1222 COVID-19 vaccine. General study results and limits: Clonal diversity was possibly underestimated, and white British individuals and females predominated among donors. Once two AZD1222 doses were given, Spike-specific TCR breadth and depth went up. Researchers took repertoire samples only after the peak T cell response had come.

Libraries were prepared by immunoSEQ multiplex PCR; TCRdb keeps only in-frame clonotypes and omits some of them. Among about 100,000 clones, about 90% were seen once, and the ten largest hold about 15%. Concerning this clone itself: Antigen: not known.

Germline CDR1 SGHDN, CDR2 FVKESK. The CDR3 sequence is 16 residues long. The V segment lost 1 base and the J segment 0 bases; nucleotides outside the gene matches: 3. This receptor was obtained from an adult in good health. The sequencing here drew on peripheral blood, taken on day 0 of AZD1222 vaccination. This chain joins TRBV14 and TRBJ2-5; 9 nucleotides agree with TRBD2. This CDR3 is CASSQGLAVYQETQYF. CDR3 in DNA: TGTGCCAGCAGCCAAGGACTAGCGGTATACCAAGAGACCCAGTACTTC.